The source of this T cell receptor (beta chain) is a study of response to subunit inactivated influenza vaccine. Via MiXCR, TCRdb re-called the RT-PCR reads, giving one row per CDR3 protein. The table has approximately 300,000 distinct CDR3 sequences, around 20% seen once. In this sample, this clonotype turned up many times. The sequences come from PBMCs from blood, collected less than 22 months after vaccination. The TCR originated in a man between 45 and 75 years old who received an inactivated influenza vaccine.

This CDR3 is CSAITGWGNSPLHF. CDR3 coding DNA: TGCAGTGCTATAACAGGGTGGGGGAATTCACCCCTCCACTTT. This chain joins TRBV20-1 and TRBJ1-6, with D possibly matching TRBD1 (6 bases). The germline CDR1 and CDR2 sequences are DFQATT and SNEGSKA (reference sequence). Trimming pared 4 bases from V and 7 bases from J, leaving 14 bases between. The CDR3 has 14 amino acids.